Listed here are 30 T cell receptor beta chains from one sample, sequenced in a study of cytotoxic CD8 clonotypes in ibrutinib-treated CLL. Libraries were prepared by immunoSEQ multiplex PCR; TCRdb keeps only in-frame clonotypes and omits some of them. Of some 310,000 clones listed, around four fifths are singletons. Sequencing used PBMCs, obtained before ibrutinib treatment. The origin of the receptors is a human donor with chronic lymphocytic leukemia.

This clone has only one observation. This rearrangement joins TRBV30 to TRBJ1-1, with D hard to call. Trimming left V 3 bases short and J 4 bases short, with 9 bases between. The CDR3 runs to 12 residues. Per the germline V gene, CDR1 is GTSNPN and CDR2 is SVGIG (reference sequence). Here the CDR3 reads CAWRGWVTEAFF. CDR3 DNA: TGTGCCTGGAGAGGGTGGGTCACTGAAGCTTTCTTT. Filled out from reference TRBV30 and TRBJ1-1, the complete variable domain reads SQTIHQWPATLVQPVGSPLSLECTVEGTSNPNLYWYRQAAGRGLQLLFYSVGIGQISSEVPQNLSASRPQDRQFILSSKKLLLSDSGFYLCAWRGWVTEAFFGQGTRLTVV.

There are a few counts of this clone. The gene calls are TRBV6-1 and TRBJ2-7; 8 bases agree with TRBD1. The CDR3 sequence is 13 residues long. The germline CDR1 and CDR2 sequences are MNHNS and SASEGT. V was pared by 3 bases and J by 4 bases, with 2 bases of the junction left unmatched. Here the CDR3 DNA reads TGTGCCAGCAGTGACAGGGGGCCATACGAGCAGTACTTC. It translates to CASSDRGPYEQYF.

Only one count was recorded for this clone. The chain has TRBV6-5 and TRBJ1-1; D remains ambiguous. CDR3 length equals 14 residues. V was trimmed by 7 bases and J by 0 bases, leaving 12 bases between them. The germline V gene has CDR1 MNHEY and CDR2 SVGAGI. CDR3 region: CASTDRVMNTEAFF. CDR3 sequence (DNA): TGTGCCAGCACTGACCGGGTCATGAACACTGAAGCTTTCTTT.

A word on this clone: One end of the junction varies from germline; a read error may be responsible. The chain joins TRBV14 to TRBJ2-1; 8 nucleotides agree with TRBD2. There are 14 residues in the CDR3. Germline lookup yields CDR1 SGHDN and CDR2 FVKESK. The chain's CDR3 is CASSQETGGPLRVF. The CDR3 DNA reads TGTGCCAGCAGCCAAGAGACGGGAGGGCCCCTTCGGGTCTTC. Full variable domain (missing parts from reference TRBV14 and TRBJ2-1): EAGVTQFPSHSVIEKGQTVTLRCDPISGHDNLYWYRRVMGKEIKFLLHFVKESKQDESGMPNNRFLAERTGGTYSTLKVQPAELEDSGVYFCASSQETGGPLRVFGPGTRLTVL.

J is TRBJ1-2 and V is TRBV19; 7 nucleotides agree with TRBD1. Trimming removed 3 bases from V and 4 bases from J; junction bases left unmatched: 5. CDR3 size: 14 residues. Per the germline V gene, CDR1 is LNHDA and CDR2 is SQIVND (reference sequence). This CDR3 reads CASSIGQVAYGYTF. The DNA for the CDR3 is TGTGCCAGTAGTATCGGACAGGTGGCCTATGGCTACACCTTC.

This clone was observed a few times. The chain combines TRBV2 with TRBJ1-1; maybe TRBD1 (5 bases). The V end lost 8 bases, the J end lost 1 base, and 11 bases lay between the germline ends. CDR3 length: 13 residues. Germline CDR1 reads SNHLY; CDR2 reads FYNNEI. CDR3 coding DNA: TGTGCCAGCCATGGAACAGGGAACACTGAAGCTTTCTTT. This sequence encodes CASHGTGNTEAFF. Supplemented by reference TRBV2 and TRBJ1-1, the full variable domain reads EPEVTQTPSHQVTQMGQEVILRCVPISNHLYFYWYRQILGQKVEFLVSFYNNEISEKSEIFDDQFSVERPDGSNFTLKIRSTKLEDSAMYFCASHGTGNTEAFFGQGTRLTVV.

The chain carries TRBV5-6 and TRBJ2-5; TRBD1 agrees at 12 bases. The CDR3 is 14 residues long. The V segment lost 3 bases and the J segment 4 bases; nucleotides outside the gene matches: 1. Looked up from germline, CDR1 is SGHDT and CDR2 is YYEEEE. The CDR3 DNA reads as TGTGCCAGCAGCTGGGACAGGGGGCTAGAGACCCAGTACTTC. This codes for CASSWDRGLETQYF.

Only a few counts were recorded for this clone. CDR3 sequence reads: CAISDFMTRSGETQYF. The CDR3 bases are TGTGCCATCAGTGATTTTATGACTCGGAGTGGGGAGACCCAGTACTTC. The chain employs TRBV10-3 and TRBJ2-5; D not resolved. CDR1 ENHRY and CDR2 SYGVKD come from the germline V gene. The CDR3 consists of 16 residues. V shed 3 bases and J shed 5 bases, with 19 bases lying between them.

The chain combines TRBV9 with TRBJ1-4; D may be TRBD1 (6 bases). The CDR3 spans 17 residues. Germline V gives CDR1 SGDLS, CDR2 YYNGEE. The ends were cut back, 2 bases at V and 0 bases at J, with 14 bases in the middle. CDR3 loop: CASSVAPGHATNEKLFF. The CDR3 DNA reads TGTGCCAGCAGCGTTGCTCCGGGACATGCAACTAATGAAAAACTGTTTTTT.

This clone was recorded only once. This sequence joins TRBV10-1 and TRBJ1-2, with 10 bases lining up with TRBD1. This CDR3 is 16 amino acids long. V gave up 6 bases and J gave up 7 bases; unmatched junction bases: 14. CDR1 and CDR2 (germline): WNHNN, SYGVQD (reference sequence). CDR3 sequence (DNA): TGCGCCAGCAGCAAAAAAGACAGGGGGCGTATGGGTGGCTACACCTTC. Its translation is CASSKKDRGRMGGYTF.

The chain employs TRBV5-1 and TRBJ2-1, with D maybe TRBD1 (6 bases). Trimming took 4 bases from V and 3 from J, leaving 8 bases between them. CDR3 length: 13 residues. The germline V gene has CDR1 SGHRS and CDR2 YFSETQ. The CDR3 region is CASSGDNYNEQFF. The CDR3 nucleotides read TGCGCCAGCAGCGGGGACAACTACAATGAGCAGTTCTTC.

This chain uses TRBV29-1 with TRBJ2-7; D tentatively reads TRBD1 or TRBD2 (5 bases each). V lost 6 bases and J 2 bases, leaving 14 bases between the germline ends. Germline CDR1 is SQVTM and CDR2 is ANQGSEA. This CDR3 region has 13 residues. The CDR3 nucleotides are TGCAGCGTGAGGGACGGGGCCACCTACGAGCAGTACTTC. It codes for CSVRDGATYEQYF.

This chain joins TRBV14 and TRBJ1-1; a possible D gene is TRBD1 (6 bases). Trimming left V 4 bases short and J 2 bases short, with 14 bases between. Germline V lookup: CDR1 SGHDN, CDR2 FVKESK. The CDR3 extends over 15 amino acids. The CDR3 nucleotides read TGTGCCAGCAGCCGTCAGGGGTCAACCAACACTGAAGCTTTCTTT. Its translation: CASSRQGSTNTEAFF.

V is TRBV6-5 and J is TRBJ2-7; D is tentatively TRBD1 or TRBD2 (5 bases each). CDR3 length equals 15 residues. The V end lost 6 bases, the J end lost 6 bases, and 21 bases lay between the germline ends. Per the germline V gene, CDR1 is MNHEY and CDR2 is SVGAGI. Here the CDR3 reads CASSHFLGQGVEQYF. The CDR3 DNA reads TGTGCCAGCAGCCACTTCCTGGGGCAGGGAGTCGAGCAGTACTTC.

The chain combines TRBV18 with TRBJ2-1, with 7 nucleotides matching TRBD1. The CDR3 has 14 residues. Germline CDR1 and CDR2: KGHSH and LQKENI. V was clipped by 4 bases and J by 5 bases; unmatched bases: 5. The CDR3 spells CASSQRTGDNEQFF. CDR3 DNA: TGTGCCAGCTCACAGAGAACAGGGGACAATGAGCAGTTCTTC. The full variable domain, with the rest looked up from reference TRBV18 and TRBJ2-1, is NAGVMQNPRHLVRRRGQEARLRCSPMKGHSHVYWYRQLPEEGLKFMVYLQKENIIDESGMPKERFSAEFPKEGPSILRIQQVVRGDSAAYFCASSQRTGDNEQFFGPGTRLTVL.

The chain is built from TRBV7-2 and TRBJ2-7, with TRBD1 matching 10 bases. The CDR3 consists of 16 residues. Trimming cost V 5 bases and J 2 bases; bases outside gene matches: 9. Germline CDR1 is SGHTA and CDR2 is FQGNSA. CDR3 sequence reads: CASSATPGQGPYEQYF. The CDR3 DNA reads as TGTGCCAGCAGCGCCACTCCGGGACAGGGGCCCTACGAGCAGTACTTC.

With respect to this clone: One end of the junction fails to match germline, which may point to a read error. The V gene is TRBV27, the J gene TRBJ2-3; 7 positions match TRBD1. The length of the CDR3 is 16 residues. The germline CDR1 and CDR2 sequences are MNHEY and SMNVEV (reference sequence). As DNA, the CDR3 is TGTGCCAGCAGTCCCTTTACCGGGACAGCAATTGCCCTGGCGTTTTTT. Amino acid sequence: CASSPFTGTAIALAFF.

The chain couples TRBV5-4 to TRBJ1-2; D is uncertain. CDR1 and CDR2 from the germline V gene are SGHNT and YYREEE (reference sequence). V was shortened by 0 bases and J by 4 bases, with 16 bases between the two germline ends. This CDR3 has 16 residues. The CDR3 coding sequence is TGTGCCAGCAGCTTGGCCGCTCGGGAAAGTACCTATGGCTACACCTTC. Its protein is CASSLAARESTYGYTF.

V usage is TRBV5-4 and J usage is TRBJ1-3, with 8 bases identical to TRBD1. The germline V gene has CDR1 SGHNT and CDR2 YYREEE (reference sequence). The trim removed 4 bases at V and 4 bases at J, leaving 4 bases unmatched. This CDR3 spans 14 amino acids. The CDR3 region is CASSPWTGGNTIYF. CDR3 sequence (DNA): TGTGCCAGCAGCCCTTGGACAGGGGGAAACACCATATATTTT.

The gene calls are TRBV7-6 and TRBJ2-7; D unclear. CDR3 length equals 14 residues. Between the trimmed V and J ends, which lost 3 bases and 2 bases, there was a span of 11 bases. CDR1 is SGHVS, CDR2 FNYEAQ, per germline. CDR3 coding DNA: TGTGCCAGCAGCTTTTCAGGTGAAACCTACGAGCAGTACTTC. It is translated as CASSFSGETYEQYF.

The CDR3 DNA sequence: TGCGCCAGCAGCCCGGGGTTAACCCAAGAGACCCAGTACTTC. This codes for CASSPGLTQETQYF. The chain is built from TRBV5-1 and TRBJ2-5, with a tentative D call TRBD2 (5 bases). Between the trimmed V and J ends, which lost 4 bases and 1 base, there was a span of 11 bases. The CDR3 runs 14 residues. CDR1 and CDR2 from the germline V gene are SGHRS and YFSETQ.

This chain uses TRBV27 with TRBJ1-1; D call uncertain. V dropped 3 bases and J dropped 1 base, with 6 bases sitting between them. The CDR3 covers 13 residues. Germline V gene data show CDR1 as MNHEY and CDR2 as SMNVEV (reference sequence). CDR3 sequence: CASSFRRNTEAFF. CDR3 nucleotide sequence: TGTGCCAGCAGTTTTCGCAGGAACACTGAAGCTTTCTTT.

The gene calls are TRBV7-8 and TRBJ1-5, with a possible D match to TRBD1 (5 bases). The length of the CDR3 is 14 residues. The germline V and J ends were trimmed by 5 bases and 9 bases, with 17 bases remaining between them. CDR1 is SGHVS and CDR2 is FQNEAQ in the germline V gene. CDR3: CASSLGGYGSPQHF. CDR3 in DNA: TGTGCCAGCAGCCTCGGGGGGTATGGATCGCCCCAGCATTTT.

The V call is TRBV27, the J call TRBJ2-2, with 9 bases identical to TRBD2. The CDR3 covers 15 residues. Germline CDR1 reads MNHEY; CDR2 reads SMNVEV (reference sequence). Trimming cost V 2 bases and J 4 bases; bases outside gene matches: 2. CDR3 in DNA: TGTGCCAGCAGTTTAGTGCGGGAGGGCACCGGGGAGCTGTTTTTT. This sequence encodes CASSLVREGTGELFF.

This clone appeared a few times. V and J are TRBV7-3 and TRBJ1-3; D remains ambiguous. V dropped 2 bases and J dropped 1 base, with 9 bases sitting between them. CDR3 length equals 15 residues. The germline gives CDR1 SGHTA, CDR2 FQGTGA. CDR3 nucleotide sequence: TGTGCCAGCAGCTTATTACCAGCGTCTGGAAACACCATATATTTT. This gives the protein CASSLLPASGNTIYF.

CDR3 protein: CASSVNSLAGVYEQYF. CDR3 nucleotide sequence: TGTGCCAGCAGCGTCAACTCACTAGCGGGAGTCTACGAGCAGTACTTC. J is TRBJ2-7 and V is TRBV9, with TRBD2 matching 11 bases. V lost 2 bases to trimming and J lost 3 bases; unmatched junction nucleotides: 7. CDR3 length: 16 amino acids. Germline-derived CDR1 and CDR2 are SGDLS and YYNGEE.

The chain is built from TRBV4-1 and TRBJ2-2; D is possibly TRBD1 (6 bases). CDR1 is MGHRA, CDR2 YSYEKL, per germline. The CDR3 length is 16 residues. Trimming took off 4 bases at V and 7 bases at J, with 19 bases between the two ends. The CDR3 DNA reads TGCGCCAGCAGCCGACGTACCTCCAGGGGAAACGGGGAGCTGTTTTTT. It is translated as CASSRRTSRGNGELFF.

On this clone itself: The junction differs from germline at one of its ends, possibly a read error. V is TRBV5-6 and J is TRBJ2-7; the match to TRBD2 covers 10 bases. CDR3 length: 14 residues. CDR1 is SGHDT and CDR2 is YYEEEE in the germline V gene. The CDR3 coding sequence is TGTGCCAGCAGCTTCGGAGCGGGAGGGTACGAGCAGTGCTTC. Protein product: CASSFGAGGYEQCF.

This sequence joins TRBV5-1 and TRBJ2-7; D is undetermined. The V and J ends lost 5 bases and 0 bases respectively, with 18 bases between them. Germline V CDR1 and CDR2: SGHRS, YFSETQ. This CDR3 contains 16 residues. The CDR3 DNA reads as TGCGCCAGCAGGGATCTCGGCGGATCGAGCTCCTACGAGCAGTACTTC. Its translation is CASRDLGGSSSYEQYF.

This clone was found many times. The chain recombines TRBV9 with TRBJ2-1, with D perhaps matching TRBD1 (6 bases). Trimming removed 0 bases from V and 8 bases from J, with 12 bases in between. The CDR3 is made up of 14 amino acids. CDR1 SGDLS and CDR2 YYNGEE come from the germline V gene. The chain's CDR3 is CASSVVVGGYEQFF. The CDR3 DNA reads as TGTGCCAGCAGCGTAGTAGTAGGGGGTTATGAGCAGTTCTTC.